The 18 T cell receptor beta chains below come from one sample, sequenced in a study of T cells in localized non-small cell lung cancer. Sequenced by immunoSEQ multiplex PCR; TCRdb stores in-frame clones only, minus some. The sample consists of over 25,000 clones, about 91% of them appearing once. Sequencing used PBMCs, obtained before any cancer treatment. The receptors derive from a man aged 40 to 70 with stage II lung adenocarcinoma.

CDR3 sequence reads: CASSSGYGYTF. The CDR3 DNA reads TGTGCCAGCAGTTCAGGGTACGGCTACACCTTC. This rearrangement joins TRBV6-6 to TRBJ1-2, with D perhaps TRBD1 (5 bases). CDR1 is MNHNY and CDR2 is SVGAGI in the germline V gene (reference sequence). With 4 bases removed from V and 8 bases from J, the gap between germline ends came to 8 bases. This CDR3 has 11 amino acids.

With regard to this clone: The conserved phenylalanine or tryptophan normally closing the CDR3 is absent here, so this likely arose from a read error. The DNA is omitted, as the CDR3 cannot be located on it reliably, and the CDR3 follows TCRdb's listing. J is TRBJ1-1 and V is TRBV7-9. Ends included, the CDR3 has 12 residues. The germline V gene has CDR1 SEHNR and CDR2 FQNEAQ (reference sequence). CDR3 amino acids: CASSLAGDAPLL.

This chain connects TRBV18 to TRBJ2-7, with TRBD2 as a possible D gene (6 bases). The CDR3 loop spans 13 amino acids. The germline V and J ends were trimmed by 2 bases and 6 bases, with 11 bases remaining between them. The V gene's germline CDR1 is KGHSH and CDR2 LQKENI. CDR3 DNA: TGTGCCAGCTCACCAGGAGGGACCGGCGAGCAGTACTTC. This encodes CASSPGGTGEQYF.

This clone showed up just once. The chain uses TRBV5-1 and TRBJ2-7; D unresolved. V lost 4 bases and J 0 bases, leaving 8 bases between the germline ends. Germline V gene lookup returns CDR1 SGHRS and CDR2 YFSETQ. The CDR3 runs to 13 residues. CDR3 protein: CASSPTPSYEQYF. CDR3 bases: TGCGCCAGCAGCCCCACCCCCTCCTACGAGCAGTACTTC.

The V and J genes are TRBV6-5 and TRBJ1-2; 8 positions match TRBD1. CDR3 length equals 14 residues. J lost 8 bases, V lost 4 bases, and 9 bases had no gene match. The germline CDR1 and CDR2 sequences are MNHEY and SVGAGI. CDR3 sequence reads: CASSWETGASGYTF. CDR3 nucleotide sequence: TGTGCCAGCAGTTGGGAGACAGGGGCATCCGGCTACACCTTC.

The V and J genes are TRBV11-2 and TRBJ2-1; 7 nucleotides match TRBD1. Germline V gives CDR1 SGHAT, CDR2 FQNNGV. The CDR3 has 15 amino acids. J was trimmed by 8 bases and V by 1 base; bases with no gene match: 8. CDR3 sequence (DNA): TGTGCCAGCAGCTTAGGGACAGGCCCCGGGGATGAGCAGTTCTTC. Amino acids: CASSLGTGPGDEQFF.

The chain couples TRBV5-5 to TRBJ2-7; 7 bases map to TRBD1. CDR1 SGHKS and CDR2 YYEKEE come from the germline V gene (reference sequence). The trim removed 0 bases at V and 3 bases at J, leaving 9 bases unmatched. The CDR3 contains 16 residues. DNA of the CDR3: TGTGCCAGCAGCTTGGGGTCGTCGGGACAGAACTACGAGCAGTACTTC. It translates to CASSLGSSGQNYEQYF.

The chain has TRBV5-1 and TRBJ2-3; 7 bases fit TRBD2. Trimming removed 5 bases from V and 4 bases from J; junction bases left unmatched: 7. This CDR3 spans 14 amino acids. Per germline, CDR1 SGHRS and CDR2 YFSETQ. CDR3 sequence reads: CASSERELPDTQYF. Written as DNA, the CDR3 is TGCGCCAGCAGTGAGCGGGAACTGCCAGATACGCAGTATTTT.

This sequence joins TRBV9 and TRBJ1-1, with 11 bases identical to TRBD1. The CDR3 is 17 amino acids. Germline CDR1 is SGDLS and CDR2 is YYNGEE. V lost 4 bases, J lost 4 bases, and 12 bases stayed unmatched. The CDR3 is CASSTGQGALWGTEAFF. CDR3 in DNA: TGTGCCAGCAGCACCGGACAGGGGGCATTATGGGGCACTGAAGCTTTCTTT.

V usage is TRBV11-3 and J usage is TRBJ2-1, with 7 bases identical to TRBD2. Losses at the gene ends were 5 bases for V and 8 bases for J; bases not matched to a gene: 12. The CDR3 is 15 residues long. Germline CDR1 and CDR2: SGHNT and YENEEA. The CDR3 reads CASSTRRAAGDEQFF. Here the CDR3 DNA reads TGTGCCAGCAGCACCCGGAGGGCCGCGGGGGATGAGCAGTTCTTC.

This chain links TRBV11-2 with TRBJ2-3, with D possibly being TRBD1 (5 bases). In germline, CDR1 is SGHAT, CDR2 FQNNGV. The CDR3 is 14 residues long. V lost 1 base and J lost 2, with 7 bases in between. CDR3 sequence reads: CASSLGGPTDTQYF. CDR3 DNA sequence: TGTGCCAGCAGCTTAGGGGGCCCCACAGATACGCAGTATTTT.

V and J are TRBV6-5 and TRBJ2-7; weak D call: TRBD1 (6 bases). Germline V gene data show CDR1 as MNHEY and CDR2 as SVGAGI. V was shortened by 5 bases and J by 3 bases, with 14 bases between the two germline ends. This CDR3 is built from 14 residues. The CDR3 DNA sequence: TGTGCCAGCAGTGCCCAGACAGGAAACTACGAGCAGTACTTC. It is translated as CASSAQTGNYEQYF.

The genes are TRBV6-1 and TRBJ1-1, with unresolved D. This CDR3 comprises 13 residues. The V gene lost 6 bases and the J gene lost 0 bases, with 8 bases spanning the gap. Germline assignment: CDR1 MNHNS and CDR2 SASEGT. CDR3 sequence: CASRATLNTEAFF. The CDR3, as DNA: TGTGCCAGCAGAGCAACACTGAACACTGAAGCTTTCTTT.

The chain is built from TRBV13 and TRBJ2-5; D not certain. The assigned J gene may be wrong: the sequence end matches TRBJ2-7 better. Germline V gene sequence: CDR1 PRHDT, CDR2 FYEKMQ (reference sequence). This CDR3 is built from 11 residues. The chain's CDR3 is CASSLAYEQYF. The CDR3 DNA reads as TGTGCCAGCAGCTTAGCCTACGAGCAGTACTTC.

The chain is built from TRBV28 and TRBJ1-1; D gene unclear. The CDR3 runs 15 residues. Deletions cut 3 bases from V and 1 base from J, with 12 bases between. The germline CDR1 and CDR2 sequences are MDHEN and SYDVKM. In nucleotides, the CDR3 is TGTGCCAGCAGTTTGGTCGTACCCTCGAACACTGAAGCTTTCTTT. It codes for CASSLVVPSNTEAFF.

The CDR3 here is CATKDFSGGGNEQYF. The CDR3 DNA reads as TGTGCCACCAAGGACTTTAGCGGGGGGGGCAACGAGCAGTACTTC. The V gene is TRBV27, the J gene TRBJ2-7, with 11 bases fitting TRBD2. This CDR3 has 15 residues. Trimming at V came to 10 bases and at J to 5 bases, leaving 13 bases not matched to a gene. The germline gives CDR1 MNHEY, CDR2 SMNVEV (reference sequence).

V and J are TRBV5-1 and TRBJ1-2; D call uncertain. The CDR3 has 14 residues. Germline CDR1 and CDR2: SGHRS and YFSETQ. With 0 bases removed from V and 2 bases from J, the gap between germline ends came to 8 bases. The DNA of the CDR3 is TGCGCCAGCAGCTTGGACGAGAGGAACTATGGCTACACCTTC. Translated, it gives CASSLDERNYGYTF.

This chain connects TRBV27 to TRBJ1-2, with D maybe TRBD1 (5 bases). CDR3 length: 13 residues. The V gene's germline CDR1 is MNHEY and CDR2 SMNVEV (reference sequence). The V end was cut by 2 bases, the J end by 2 bases, with 6 bases between. The CDR3 DNA sequence: TGTGCCAGCAGTTTAAGGGGCAACTATGGCTACACCTTC. It yields the protein CASSLRGNYGYTF.